The source of this T cell receptor beta chain is a study of resident and recirculating memory T cells in vitiligo. Study details: Each patient gave two lesional and two nonlesional epidermal shave biopsies, plus PBMCs.

This clone appeared a single time. Its antigen remains unknown. Germline V lookup: CDR1 SGHAT, CDR2 FQNNGV. The V gene lost 1 base and the J gene lost 7 bases, with 17 bases spanning the gap. CDR3 length: 15 residues. Patients' lesions had not changed for the previous 6 months. Patients had received no treatment within the previous three months. Profiling relied on immunoSEQ multiplex PCR, and the TCRdb table lists in-frame clones only, not all of them. Among tens of thousands of clones listed, around 92% were seen once. Broader study findings: No single dominant TCR clone appeared; lesion clonality varied.

The chain links TRBV11-2 to TRBJ2-7; perhaps TRBD2 as D (5 bases). This TCR was recovered from a male donor with vitiligo. The sample was blood. CDR3 nucleotides: TGTGCCAGCAGCTTAGGGGGAGTGCAGCCTGGGGAGCAGTACTTC. This codes for CASSLGGVQPGEQYF.